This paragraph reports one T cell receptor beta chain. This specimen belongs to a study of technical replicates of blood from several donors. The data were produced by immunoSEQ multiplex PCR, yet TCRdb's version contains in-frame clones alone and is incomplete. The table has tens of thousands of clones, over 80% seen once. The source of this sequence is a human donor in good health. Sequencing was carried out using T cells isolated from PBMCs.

The CDR3 loop reads CASSLAQDSLYEQYF. The CDR3 DNA follows: TGTGCCAGCAGTTTAGCTCAGGACAGCCTCTACGAGCAGTACTTC. V and J are TRBV28 and TRBJ2-7; TRBD1 is a possible D gene (6 bases). V lost 2 bases, J lost 3 bases, and 14 bases lay in between. The CDR3 sequence is 15 residues long. Germline CDR1 and CDR2: MDHEN and SYDVKM.